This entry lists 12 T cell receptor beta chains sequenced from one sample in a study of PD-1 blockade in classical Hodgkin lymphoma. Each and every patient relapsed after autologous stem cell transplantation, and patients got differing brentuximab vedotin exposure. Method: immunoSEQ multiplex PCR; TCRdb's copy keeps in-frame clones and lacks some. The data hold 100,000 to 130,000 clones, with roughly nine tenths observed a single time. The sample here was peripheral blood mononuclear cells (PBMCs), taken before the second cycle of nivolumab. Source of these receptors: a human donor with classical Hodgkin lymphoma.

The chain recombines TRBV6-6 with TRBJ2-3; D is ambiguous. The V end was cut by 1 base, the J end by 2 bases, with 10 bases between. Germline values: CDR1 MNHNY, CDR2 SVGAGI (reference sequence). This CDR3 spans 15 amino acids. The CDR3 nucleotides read TGTGCCAGCAGTTACTACGATTCAGTCACAGATACGCAGTATTTT. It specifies CASSYYDSVTDTQYF.

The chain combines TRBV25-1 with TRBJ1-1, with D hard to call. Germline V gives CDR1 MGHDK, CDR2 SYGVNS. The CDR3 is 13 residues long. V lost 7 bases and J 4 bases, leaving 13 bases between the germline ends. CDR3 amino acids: CASIISEGTEAFF. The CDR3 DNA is TGTGCCAGCATCATCTCGGAGGGCACTGAAGCTTTCTTT.

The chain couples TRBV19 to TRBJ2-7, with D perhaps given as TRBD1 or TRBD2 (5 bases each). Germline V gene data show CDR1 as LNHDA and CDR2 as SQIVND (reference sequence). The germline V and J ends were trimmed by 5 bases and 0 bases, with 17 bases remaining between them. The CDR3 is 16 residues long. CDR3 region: CASSSDRDAYSYEQYF. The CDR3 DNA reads TGTGCCAGTAGTTCCGACCGGGACGCCTACTCCTACGAGCAGTACTTC.

CDR3 region: CASSSSSGNNEQFF. CDR3 nucleotides: TGCGCCAGCAGCTCCTCTAGCGGGAACAATGAGCAGTTCTTC. The chain is built from TRBV5-1 and TRBJ2-1; TRBD2 aligns across 9 bases. This CDR3 contains 14 residues. Germline CDR1 reads SGHRS; CDR2 reads YFSETQ. The ends lost 3 bases at V and 5 bases at J; junction bases unmatched: 3.

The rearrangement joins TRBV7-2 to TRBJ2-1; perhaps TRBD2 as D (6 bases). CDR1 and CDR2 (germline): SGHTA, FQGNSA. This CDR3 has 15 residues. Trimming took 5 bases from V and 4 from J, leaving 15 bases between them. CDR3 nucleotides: TGTGCCAGCAGCCCCCGGGTAGCGGCATACAATGAGCAGTTCTTC. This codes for CASSPRVAAYNEQFF. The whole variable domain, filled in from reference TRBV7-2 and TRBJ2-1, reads GAGVSQSPSNKVTEKGKDVELRCDPISGHTALYWYRQSLGQGLEFLIYFQGNSAPDKSGLPSDRFSAERTGGSVSTLTIQRTQQEDSAVYLCASSPRVAAYNEQFFGPGTRLTVL.

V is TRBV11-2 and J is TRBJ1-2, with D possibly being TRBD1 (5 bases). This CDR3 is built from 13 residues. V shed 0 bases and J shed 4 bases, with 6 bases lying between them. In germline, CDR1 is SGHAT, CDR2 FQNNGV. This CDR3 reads CASSLDGGYGYTF. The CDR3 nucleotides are TGTGCCAGCAGCTTAGATGGGGGCTATGGCTACACCTTC.

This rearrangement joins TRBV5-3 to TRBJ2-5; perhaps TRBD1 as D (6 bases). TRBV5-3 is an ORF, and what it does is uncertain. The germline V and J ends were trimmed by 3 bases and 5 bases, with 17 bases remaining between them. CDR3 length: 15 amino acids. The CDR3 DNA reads TGTGCCAGAAGCTGCGGAACAGGGAAGGCGGAGACCCAGTACTTC. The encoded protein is CARSCGTGKAETQYF.

CDR3: CASSELTSGSTDTQYF. The DNA of the CDR3 is TGTGCCAGCAGTGAATTGACTAGCGGGAGCACAGATACGCAGTATTTT. This chain links TRBV6-1 with TRBJ2-3; 10 bases map to TRBD2. The V gene's germline CDR1 is MNHNS and CDR2 SASEGT. The CDR3 length is 16 residues. J was trimmed by 0 bases and V by 2 bases; bases with no gene match: 2.

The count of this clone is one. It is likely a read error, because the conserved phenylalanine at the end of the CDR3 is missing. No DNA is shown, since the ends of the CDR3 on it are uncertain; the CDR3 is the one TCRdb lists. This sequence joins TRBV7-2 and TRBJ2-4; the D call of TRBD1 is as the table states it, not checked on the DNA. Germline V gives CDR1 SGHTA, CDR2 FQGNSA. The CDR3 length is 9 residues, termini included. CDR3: CASSPDSFY.

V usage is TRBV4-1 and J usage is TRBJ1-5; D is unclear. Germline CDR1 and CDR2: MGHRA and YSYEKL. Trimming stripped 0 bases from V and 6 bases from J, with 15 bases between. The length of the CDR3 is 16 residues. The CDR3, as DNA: TGCGCCAGCAGCCAAGATCTCGGCCGGGGAGGTCAGCCCCAGCATTTT. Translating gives CASSQDLGRGGQPQHF.

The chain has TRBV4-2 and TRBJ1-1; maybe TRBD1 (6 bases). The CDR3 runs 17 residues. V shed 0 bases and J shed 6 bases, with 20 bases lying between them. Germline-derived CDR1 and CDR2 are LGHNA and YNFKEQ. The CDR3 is CASSQDPPGQGFPEAFF. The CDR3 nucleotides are TGTGCCAGCAGCCAAGATCCCCCTGGCCAGGGGTTTCCTGAAGCTTTCTTT.

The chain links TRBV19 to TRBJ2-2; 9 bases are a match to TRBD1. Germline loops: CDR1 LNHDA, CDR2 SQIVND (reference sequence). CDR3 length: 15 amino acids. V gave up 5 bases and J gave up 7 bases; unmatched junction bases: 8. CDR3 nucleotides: TGTGCCAGTAGTCTGCAACAGGGGGCGGTCGGGGAGCTGTTTTTT. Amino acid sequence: CASSLQQGAVGELFF.